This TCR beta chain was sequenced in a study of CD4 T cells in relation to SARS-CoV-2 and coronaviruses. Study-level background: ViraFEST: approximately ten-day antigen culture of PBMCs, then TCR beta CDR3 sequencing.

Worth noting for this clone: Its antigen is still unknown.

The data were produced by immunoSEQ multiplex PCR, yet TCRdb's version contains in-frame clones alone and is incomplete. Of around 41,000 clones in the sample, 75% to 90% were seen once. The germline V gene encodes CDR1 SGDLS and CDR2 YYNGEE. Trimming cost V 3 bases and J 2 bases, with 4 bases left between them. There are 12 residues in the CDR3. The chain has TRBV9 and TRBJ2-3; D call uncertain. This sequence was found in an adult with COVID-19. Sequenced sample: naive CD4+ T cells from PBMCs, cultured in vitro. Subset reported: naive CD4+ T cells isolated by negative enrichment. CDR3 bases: TGTGCCAGCAGCGCAACCACAGATACGCAGTATTTT. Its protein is CASSATTDTQYF.